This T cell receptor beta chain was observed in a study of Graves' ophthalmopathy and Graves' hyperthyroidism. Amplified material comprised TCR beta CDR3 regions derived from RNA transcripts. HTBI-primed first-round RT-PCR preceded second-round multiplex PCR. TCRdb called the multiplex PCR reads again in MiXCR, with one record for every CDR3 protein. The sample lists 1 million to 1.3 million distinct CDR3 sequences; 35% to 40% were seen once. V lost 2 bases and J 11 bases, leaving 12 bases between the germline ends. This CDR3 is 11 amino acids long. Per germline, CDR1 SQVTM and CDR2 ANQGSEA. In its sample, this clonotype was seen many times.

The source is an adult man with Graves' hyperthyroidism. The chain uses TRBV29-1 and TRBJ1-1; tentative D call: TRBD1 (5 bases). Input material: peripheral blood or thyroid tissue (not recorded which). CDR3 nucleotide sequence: TGCAGCGTTGAATCGGAGGGGAAGGCTTTCTTT. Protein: CSVESEGKAFF.